Below, 10 T cell receptor beta chains from the same sample are listed, as sequenced in a study of blood T cells in healthy people across ages. Next came a second PCR, run for roughly 6 to 11 cycles, which used a sample-barcoded 5' primer along with a J-beta primer mix. TCRdb used MiXCR to reprocess the 5' RACE reads, holding one entry per CDR3 protein. The sample has 250,000 to 300,000 distinct CDR3 sequences; 25% to 30% are singletons. The specimen was blood. Receptors were obtained from a woman in her 70s in good health.

This clonotype was observed a handful of times. CDR3 sequence: CASSLSSDRGQYF. CDR3 sequence (DNA): TGTGCCAGCAGTTTATCGTCCGACAGGGGCCAGTACTTC. The chain has TRBV27 and TRBJ2-1; TRBD1 matches at 8 bases. The J call may not be correct, given that the DNA end is closer to TRBJ2-5. The CDR3 covers 13 residues. The germline gives CDR1 MNHEY, CDR2 SMNVEV (reference sequence).

This clonotype was seen many times. The chain joins TRBV7-2 to TRBJ2-5; 7 bases are a match to TRBD1. V dropped 5 bases and J dropped 4; count of bases not matched to a gene: 13. CDR3 length: 16 residues. The germline V gene encodes CDR1 SGHTA and CDR2 FQGNSA. The CDR3 loop is CASSPRGQTNAETQYF. In DNA, the CDR3 is TGTGCCAGCAGCCCTAGGGGACAGACTAACGCAGAGACCCAGTACTTC.

This rearrangement joins TRBV29-1 to TRBJ2-3; 12 bases fit TRBD2. The J segment lost 5 bases and the V segment lost 2 bases, leaving 11 bases of the junction unmatched. The germline V gene encodes CDR1 SQVTM and CDR2 ANQGSEA. CDR3 size: 17 residues. This chain's CDR3 is CSVERLAGGPGGDTQYF. The CDR3, as DNA: TGCAGCGTTGAAAGGCTAGCGGGAGGGCCGGGGGGAGATACGCAGTATTTT.

The CDR3 coding sequence is TGTGCCAGCAGCTTACAACCGGGTAGCGTGTATGAGCAGTTCTTC. Its translation is CASSLQPGSVYEQFF. V usage is TRBV7-6 and J usage is TRBJ2-7, with D possibly being TRBD2 (5 bases). The closer fit of TRBJ2-1 to the DNA end suggests the J call may be wrong. The CDR3 is made up of 15 amino acids. The germline CDR1 and CDR2 sequences are SGHVS and FNYEAQ.

The chain is built from TRBV2 and TRBJ2-7; D possibly matches TRBD1 or TRBD2 (5 bases each). The ends were cut back, 7 bases at V and 4 bases at J, with 14 bases in the middle. CDR1 and CDR2 from the germline V gene are SNHLY and FYNNEI. This CDR3 contains 13 residues. The CDR3 DNA is TGTGCCAGCAAGGCAGGGAGCTTGTACGAGCAGTACTTC. Its translation is CASKAGSLYEQYF.

This chain connects TRBV10-3 to TRBJ2-3; D possibly matches TRBD1 or TRBD2 (6 bases each). There are 16 residues in the CDR3. Germline V gene sequence: CDR1 ENHRY, CDR2 SYGVKD. Trimming cost V 2 bases and J 5 bases, with 17 bases left between them. CDR3 nucleotides: TGTGCCATCAGTGAGACTACGACAGGTAGCGGAGATACGCAGTATTTT. Amino acid sequence: CAISETTTGSGDTQYF.

This rearrangement joins TRBV28 to TRBJ2-1; 7 nucleotides match TRBD1. CDR1 and CDR2 (germline): MDHEN, SYDVKM. The ends lost 11 bases at V and 6 bases at J; junction bases unmatched: 13. This CDR3 is 14 amino acids long. CDR3 in DNA: TGTGCCGTATTCAGACAGGGCGTGGGCAATGAGCAGTTCTTC. Translating gives CAVFRQGVGNEQFF.

This chain joins TRBV20-1 and TRBJ2-4; D not certain. Germline CDR1 and CDR2: DFQATT and SNEGSKA (reference sequence). The CDR3 runs to 17 residues. V was pared by 8 bases and J by 0 bases, with 23 bases between. The DNA of the CDR3 is TGCAGTTCTACCACTCCCGGGCAGAGACTAGCCAAAAACATTCAGTACTTC. It is translated as CSSTTPGQRLAKNIQYF.

The V gene is TRBV6-2 or TRBV6-3, the J gene TRBJ2-5, with 12 bases identical to TRBD2. The J call may be faulty, since TRBJ2-1 better matches the DNA end. Germline V lookup: CDR1 MNHEY, CDR2 SVGEGT. The CDR3 loop spans 16 amino acids. The DNA for the CDR3 is TGTGCCAGCAGCGATCCGGGACTAGCGGGTCTGAATGAGCAGTTCTTC. It codes for CASSDPGLAGLNEQFF.

The chain joins TRBV20-1 to TRBJ1-4, with 7 bases that match TRBD1. V lost 7 bases, J lost 12 bases, and 8 bases stayed unmatched. Germline values: CDR1 DFQATT, CDR2 SNEGSKA (reference sequence). The CDR3 loop spans 11 amino acids. CDR3 coding DNA: TGCAGTGGCCAAGGACAGGAACAACTGTTTTTT. Residues: CSGQGQEQLFF.